Each of the 30 T cell receptor beta chains below was sequenced from the same sample in a study of blood T cell repertoires in COVID-19. Repertoires were generated with immunoSEQ multiplex PCR, while TCRdb's copy carries only in-frame clones and drops some. The repertoire consists of some 430,000 clones, with about nine tenths occurring once and the leading ten covering under 0.7%. The sequenced material came from PBMCs or T cells enriched from blood (not recorded which). The source of these receptors is a man between 18 and 35 years old who had recovered from COVID-19.

J is TRBJ1-6 and V is TRBV9, with a weak D call TRBD1 (5 bases). Per the germline V gene, CDR1 is SGDLS and CDR2 is YYNGEE. Trimming took off 0 bases at V and 7 bases at J, with 11 bases between the two ends. The CDR3 runs to 15 residues. The chain's CDR3 is CASSVEPDSNSPLHF. The CDR3, as DNA: TGTGCCAGCAGCGTAGAACCCGACAGCAATTCACCCCTCCACTTT. The entire variable domain, with the rest obtained from reference TRBV9 and TRBJ1-6, is as follows: DSGVTQTPKHLITATGQRVTLRCSPRSGDLSVYWYQQSLDQGLQFLIQYYNGEERAKGNILERFSAQQFPDLHSELNLSSLELGDSALYFCASSVEPDSNSPLHFGNGTRLTVT.

This chain links TRBV19 with TRBJ1-5; D is ambiguous. Trimming removed 1 base at V and 1 base at J, with 23 bases between. This CDR3 has 20 residues. Germline CDR1 is LNHDA and CDR2 is SQIVND (reference sequence). CDR3 nucleotides: TGTGCCAGTAGTATAGTGACCGGGTCCCTAATTTCTTGGAGCAATCAGCCCCAGCATTTT. Its protein product is CASSIVTGSLISWSNQPQHF.

The CDR3 bases are TGTGCCAGCAAAAGGACTAGCGGGAGCGACAATGAGCAGTTCTTC. Translating it yields CASKRTSGSDNEQFF. This chain uses TRBV6-4 with TRBJ2-1, with TRBD2 matching 13 bases. The CDR3 covers 15 residues. With V trimmed by 7 bases and J by 5 bases, 5 bases remained unmatched. Germline CDR1 MRHNA, CDR2 SNTAGT.

The chain is built from TRBV6-5 and TRBJ1-2; D remains unclear. V was pared by 5 bases and J by 4 bases, with 8 bases between. This CDR3 comprises 12 residues. From germline, CDR1 is MNHEY and CDR2 SVGAGI. The CDR3 is CASSNTVYGYTF. The CDR3 region has the DNA TGTGCCAGCAGTAATACGGTCTATGGCTACACCTTC.

This chain connects TRBV5-4 to TRBJ2-2, with 8 bases lining up with TRBD2. The CDR3 sequence is 16 residues long. Germline loops: CDR1 SGHNT, CDR2 YYREEE (reference sequence). After removal of 2 bases from V and 2 bases from J, the junction contained 5 bases not matched to a gene. In nucleotides, the CDR3 is TGTGCCAGCAGCTTAACCGGGAGGGGCAACACCGGGGAGCTGTTTTTT. Amino acids: CASSLTGRGNTGELFF.

This clone has a single count. The chain links TRBV5-1 to TRBJ2-2; D unclear. Germline assignment: CDR1 SGHRS and CDR2 YFSETQ. Trimming took off 8 bases at V and 8 bases at J, with 10 bases between the two ends. The CDR3 has 11 amino acids. The CDR3 nucleotides read TGCGCCAGGGAGCTTCCGGGGGAGCTGTTTTTT. This sequence encodes CARELPGELFF.

The J gene is TRBJ2-7, the V gene TRBV13; weak D call: TRBD2 (6 bases). From germline, CDR1 is PRHDT and CDR2 FYEKMQ (reference sequence). Trimming took off 5 bases at V and 2 bases at J, with 13 bases between the two ends. CDR3 size: 14 residues. The CDR3 loop reads CASSTGTAAYEQYF. Written as DNA, the CDR3 is TGTGCCAGCAGCACCGGGACTGCCGCCTACGAGCAGTACTTC. Full variable domain (remainder filled in from reference TRBV13 and TRBJ2-7): AAGVIQSPRHLIKEKRETATLKCYPIPRHDTVYWYQQGPGQDPQFLISFYEKMQSDKGSIPDRFSAQQFSDYHSELNMSSLELGDSALYFCASSTGTAAYEQYFGPGTRLTVT.

The chain recombines TRBV27 with TRBJ2-7, with 7 bases that match TRBD1. Germline CDR1 is MNHEY and CDR2 is SMNVEV (reference sequence). The CDR3 extends over 13 amino acids. V gave up 4 bases and J gave up 6 bases; unmatched junction bases: 6. CDR3 protein: CASSSPAGGEQYF. The CDR3 nucleotides are TGTGCCAGCAGTTCCCCCGCAGGGGGCGAGCAGTACTTC.

A note on this clone: Other DNA sequences from this sample encode an identical CDR3 as well. The rearrangement joins TRBV7-3 to TRBJ2-1; 8 bases are shared with TRBD1. Germline CDR1 and CDR2: SGHTA and FQGTGA. This CDR3 spans 13 amino acids. Trimming took 5 bases from V and 9 from J; bases not matched to a gene: 6. For the CDR3, the DNA is TGTGCCAGCAGCCTGGACAGGGACCGTGAGCAGTTCTTC. Translation gives CASSLDRDREQFF.

CDR3 sequence reads: CASSALKEATATNEKLFF. CDR3 nucleotides: TGTGCCAGCAGCGCTTTGAAGGAGGCGACTGCAACTAATGAAAAACTGTTTTTT. The rearrangement joins TRBV5-6 to TRBJ1-4; D ambiguous. The germline gives CDR1 SGHDT, CDR2 YYEEEE. The CDR3 contains 18 residues. V was shortened by 4 bases and J by 0 bases, with 19 bases between the two germline ends.

This clone was recorded only once. This sequence joins TRBV5-1 and TRBJ2-3; TRBD1 is a possible D gene (6 bases). V was shortened by 7 bases and J by 2 bases, with 23 bases between the two germline ends. Germline V gives CDR1 SGHRS, CDR2 YFSETQ. CDR3 size: 17 residues. Here the CDR3 reads CASAQTEGVGNTDTQYF. As DNA, the CDR3 is TGCGCCAGCGCCCAGACCGAGGGGGTTGGTAACACAGATACGCAGTATTTT.

This sequence joins TRBV28 and TRBJ2-5, with unresolved D. CDR1 and CDR2 (germline): MDHEN, SYDVKM. Trimming took 3 bases from V and 5 from J, leaving 10 bases between them. CDR3 size: 13 residues. The DNA for the CDR3 is TGTGCCAGCAGTTTTAGGAACAGCGAGACCCAGTACTTC. The encoded protein is CASSFRNSETQYF.

This rearrangement joins TRBV7-9 to TRBJ2-5; TRBD1 matches at 8 bases. Germline CDR1 and CDR2: SEHNR and FQNEAQ (reference sequence). The CDR3 runs 16 residues. V trimming: 5 bases; J trimming: 0 bases; junction bases outside the gene matches: 8. CDR3 sequence (DNA): TGTGCCAGCAGCCGTCGACAGGGGAAGTACCAAGAGACCCAGTACTTC. It encodes CASSRRQGKYQETQYF.

This chain connects TRBV28 to TRBJ2-3; TRBD1 matches at 10 bases. The CDR3 is 15 residues long. V gave up 4 bases and J gave up 3 bases; unmatched junction bases: 4. CDR1 MDHEN and CDR2 SYDVKM come from the germline V gene. The CDR3 region has the DNA TGTGCCAGCAGTTCCCGGGACAGGGGAACAGATACGCAGTATTTT. This codes for CASSSRDRGTDTQYF.

This rearrangement joins TRBV27 to TRBJ1-5; 7 bases line up with TRBD1. Germline V gene sequence: CDR1 MNHEY, CDR2 SMNVEV (reference sequence). The CDR3 consists of 14 residues. V was pared by 5 bases and J by 6 bases, with 7 bases of the junction left unmatched. The DNA for the CDR3 is TGTGCCAGCAGTCAGGGGGGCATGGGTCAGCCCCAGCATTTT. It encodes CASSQGGMGQPQHF.

V is TRBV6-1 and J is TRBJ2-5; tentative D call: TRBD1 (5 bases). The length of the CDR3 is 17 residues. Germline-derived CDR1 and CDR2 are MNHNS and SASEGT. The V and J ends lost 2 bases and 5 bases respectively, with 21 bases between them. CDR3: CASSEWGGQEVGETQYF. The CDR3 DNA is TGTGCCAGCAGTGAATGGGGCGGCCAAGAGGTAGGGGAGACCCAGTACTTC.

The CDR3 loop reads CASSMLVRADHYSNQPQHF. In DNA form, the CDR3 reads TGTGCCAGTAGTATGCTGGTGAGGGCAGACCATTATAGCAATCAGCCCCAGCATTTT. This chain connects TRBV19 to TRBJ1-5; D gene unclear. This CDR3 contains 19 residues. Trimming stripped 3 bases from V and 0 bases from J, with 21 bases between. Germline CDR1 LNHDA, CDR2 SQIVND (reference sequence). Combining the CDR3 with reference TRBV19 and TRBJ1-5 gives the whole variable domain DGGITQSPKYLFRKEGQNVTLSCEQNLNHDAMYWYRQDPGQGLRLIYYSQIVNDFQKGDIAEGYSVSREKKESFPLTVTSAQKNPTAFYLCASSMLVRADHYSNQPQHFGDGTRLSIL.

This clone was detected once. The J gene is TRBJ1-2, the V gene TRBV4-1; no firm D call. The CDR3 is made up of 14 amino acids. Germline V gene sequence: CDR1 MGHRA, CDR2 YSYEKL. V lost 3 bases to trimming and J lost 1 base, with 9 bases between them. The CDR3 loop reads CASSQPRDNYGYTF. CDR3 nucleotide sequence: TGCGCCAGCAGCCAGCCGAGGGATAACTATGGCTACACCTTC.

CDR3 protein: CASSLVGSSGNTIYF. CDR3 DNA sequence: TGTGCCAGCAGCTTAGTAGGGAGCTCTGGAAACACCATATATTTT. The J gene is TRBJ1-3, the V gene TRBV11-3; D is ambiguous. The CDR3 runs 15 residues. V was trimmed by 1 base and J by 0 bases, leaving 7 bases between them. Germline V gene data show CDR1 as SGHNT and CDR2 as YENEEA.

The chain joins TRBV5-1 to TRBJ2-7; TRBD2 aligns across 8 bases. The CDR3 is 18 amino acids. V lost 0 bases to trimming and J lost 2 bases; unmatched junction nucleotides: 13. CDR1 SGHRS and CDR2 YFSETQ come from the germline V gene. This CDR3 is CASSLGTSAGDTTYEQYF. The CDR3 coding sequence is TGCGCCAGCAGCTTGGGCACTTCAGCGGGGGACACCACCTACGAGCAGTACTTC. The entire variable domain, with the rest obtained from reference TRBV5-1 and TRBJ2-7, is as follows: KAGVTQTPRYLIKTRGQQVTLSCSPISGHRSVSWYQQTPGQGLQFLFEYFSETQRNKGNFPGRFSGRQFSNSRSEMNVSTLELGDSALYLCASSLGTSAGDTTYEQYFGPGTRLTVT.

This clone has only one observation. The chain carries TRBV6-1 and TRBJ1-5; D remains ambiguous. The germline V and J ends were trimmed by 2 bases and 6 bases, with 8 bases remaining between them. This CDR3 has 13 amino acids. CDR1 is MNHNS and CDR2 is SASEGT in the germline V gene. Written as DNA, the CDR3 is TGTGCCAGCAGTGAATTTCGGGTTCAGCCCCAGCATTTT. Encoded protein: CASSEFRVQPQHF.

The chain is built from TRBV7-9 and TRBJ2-1, with D perhaps TRBD1 (5 bases). Germline loops: CDR1 SEHNR, CDR2 FQNEAQ (reference sequence). The CDR3 has 12 amino acids. V lost 1 base, J lost 9 bases, and 7 bases lay in between. The CDR3 here is CASSLEGSEQFF. CDR3 DNA sequence: TGTGCCAGCAGCTTAGAGGGGTCTGAGCAGTTCTTC. Using reference TRBV7-9 and TRBJ2-1 for the parts outside the CDR3, the full variable domain is DTGVSQNPRHKITKRGQNVTFRCDPISEHNRLYWYRQTLGQGPEFLTYFQNEAQLEKSRLLSDRFSAERPKGSFSTLEIQRTEQGDSAMYLCASSLEGSEQFFGPGTRLTVL.

This sequence joins TRBV4-2 and TRBJ1-1; D not resolved. Germline assignment: CDR1 LGHNA and CDR2 YNFKEQ. CDR3 size: 13 residues. V was trimmed by 8 bases and J by 1 base, leaving 11 bases between them. CDR3 in amino acids: CASQPRGNTEAFF. The CDR3 coding sequence is TGTGCCAGCCAGCCCCGGGGGAACACTGAAGCTTTCTTT.

The chain recombines TRBV5-8 with TRBJ1-1; no reliable D call. The CDR3 extends over 12 amino acids. Trimming pared 4 bases from V and 4 bases from J, leaving 8 bases between. Germline assignment: CDR1 SGHTS and CDR2 YDEGEE. The CDR3 loop reads CASSTVGTEAFF. The CDR3 nucleotides are TGTGCCAGCAGCACCGTCGGCACTGAAGCTTTCTTT.

The CDR3 here is CSVYPSHRDRALGRNQPQHF. The CDR3 coding sequence is TGCAGCGTCTATCCATCACACCGGGACAGGGCTTTGGGGCGAAATCAGCCCCAGCATTTT. The V call is TRBV29-1, the J call TRBJ1-5, with TRBD1 matching over 9 bases. Losses at the gene ends were 6 bases for V and 4 bases for J; bases not matched to a gene: 25. Germline-derived CDR1 and CDR2 are SQVTM and ANQGSEA. The CDR3 has 20 residues.

This rearrangement joins TRBV9 to TRBJ2-7, with TRBD1 identical over 7 bases. J lost 6 bases, V lost 0 bases, and 12 bases had no gene match. The CDR3 length is 16 residues. Germline CDR1 SGDLS, CDR2 YYNGEE. The chain's CDR3 is CASSVGAGASGGEQYF. The CDR3 nucleotides are TGTGCCAGCAGCGTAGGTGCTGGGGCTTCAGGGGGCGAGCAGTACTTC. The complete variable domain, with remaining parts taken from reference TRBV9 and TRBJ2-7, reads DSGVTQTPKHLITATGQRVTLRCSPRSGDLSVYWYQQSLDQGLQFLIQYYNGEERAKGNILERFSAQQFPDLHSELNLSSLELGDSALYFCASSVGAGASGGEQYFGPGTRLTVT.

This chain uses TRBV20-1 with TRBJ2-1, with TRBD1 matching 8 bases. The CDR3 is 15 residues long. Looked up from germline, CDR1 is DFQATT and CDR2 is SNEGSKA (reference sequence). J lost 6 bases, V lost 3 bases, and 10 bases had no gene match. The CDR3 DNA follows: TGCAGTGCTAGTAGAACAGGGGGACTTGGCAATGAGCAGTTCTTC. It translates to CSASRTGGLGNEQFF.

The chain combines TRBV27 with TRBJ2-1, with 11 bases lining up with TRBD2. The CDR3 covers 14 residues. V lost 7 bases and J lost 7; bases outside the gene matches: 6. From germline, CDR1 is MNHEY and CDR2 SMNVEV (reference sequence). The CDR3 loop reads CASTALAGGNEQFF. The CDR3, as DNA: TGTGCCAGCACTGCCCTAGCGGGAGGTAATGAGCAGTTCTTC.

The V call is TRBV5-1, the J call TRBJ1-4, with 9 bases aligning to TRBD1. Germline-derived CDR1 and CDR2 are SGHRS and YFSETQ. The CDR3 has 14 amino acids. With V trimmed by 5 bases and J by 7 bases, 6 bases remained unmatched. The CDR3 DNA follows: TGCGCCAGCAGGGAGACAGGGGGATTTGAAAAACTGTTTTTT. Encoded protein: CASRETGGFEKLFF.

The J gene is TRBJ1-2, the V gene TRBV28; TRBD1 is a possible D gene (5 bases). In germline, CDR1 is MDHEN, CDR2 SYDVKM. Trimming shortened V by 2 bases and J by 7 bases, and 11 bases separated the two germline ends. CDR3 length equals 13 residues. The CDR3 region is CASSLRQTPGYTF. The CDR3 region has the DNA TGTGCCAGCAGTTTAAGACAGACCCCTGGCTACACCTTC.